The source of this TCR beta chain is a study of T cells in Graves' hyperthyroidism and ophthalmopathy. Overall study context: Once the initial diagnosis was made, peripheral blood was obtained before any treatment.

Study-wide findings and caveats: Blood also contained most expanded thyroid clonotypes above 0.001.

Lactation, pregnancy, other autoimmune disease or uncontrolled infection led to exclusion of patients. The table lists this clonotype with many counts. Its antigen is currently unknown. Researchers amplified the TCR beta CDR3 regions from RNA transcripts. TCR CDR3 underwent first-round RT-PCR with the HTBI primer set. TCRdb ran MiXCR on the multiplex PCR reads and lists one entry per CDR3 protein. The sample has 400,000 to 500,000 distinct CDR3 sequences, approximately 13% seen once. The trim removed 5 bases at V and 4 bases at J, leaving 8 bases unmatched. Germline V lookup: CDR1 SGHTA, CDR2 FQGNSA. The CDR3 runs to 15 residues.

The TCR comes from a woman aged 18-29 years with Graves' hyperthyroidism. J is TRBJ2-1 and V is TRBV7-2, with 7 bases aligning to TRBD2. The specimen was blood. This CDR3 is CASSPPASGYNEQFF. The DNA of the CDR3 is TGTGCCAGCAGCCCCCCCGCTAGCGGTTACAATGAGCAGTTCTTC.